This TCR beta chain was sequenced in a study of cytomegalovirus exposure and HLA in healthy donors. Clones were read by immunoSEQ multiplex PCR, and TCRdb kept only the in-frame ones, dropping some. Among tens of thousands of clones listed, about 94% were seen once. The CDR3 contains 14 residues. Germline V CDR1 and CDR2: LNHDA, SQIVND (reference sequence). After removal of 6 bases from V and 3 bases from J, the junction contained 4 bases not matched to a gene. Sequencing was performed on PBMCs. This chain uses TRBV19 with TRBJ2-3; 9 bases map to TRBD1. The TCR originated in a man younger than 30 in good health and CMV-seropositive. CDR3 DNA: TGTGCCAGTAGCACCGACAGGGGGACAGATACGCAGTATTTT. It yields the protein CASSTDRGTDTQYF.